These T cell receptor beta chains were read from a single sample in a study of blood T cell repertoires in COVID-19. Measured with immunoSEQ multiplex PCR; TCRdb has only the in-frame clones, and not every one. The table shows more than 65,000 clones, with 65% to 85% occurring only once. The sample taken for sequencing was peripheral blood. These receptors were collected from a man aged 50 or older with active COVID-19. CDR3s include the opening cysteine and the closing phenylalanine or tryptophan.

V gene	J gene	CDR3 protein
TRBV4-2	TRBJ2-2	CASSDRTGVKTGELFF
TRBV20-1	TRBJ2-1	CSASAEVPSGGEAYNEQFF
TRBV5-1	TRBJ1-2	CASSLVGSGYTF
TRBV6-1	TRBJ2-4	CASSERDINIQYF
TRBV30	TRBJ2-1	CAWSVLAGYNEQFF
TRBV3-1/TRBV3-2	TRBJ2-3	CASSQEPGSDTQYF
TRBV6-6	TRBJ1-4	CASSYFSGEKLFF
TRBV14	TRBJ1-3	CASSQDGGSGNTIYF
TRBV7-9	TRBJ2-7	CASSLELAGAEQYF
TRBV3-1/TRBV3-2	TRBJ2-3	CASSQEAETDTQYF
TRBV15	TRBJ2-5	CATSRTGGEETQYF
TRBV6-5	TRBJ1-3	CASNIKGNTIYF
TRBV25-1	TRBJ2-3	CASSDASGSADTQYF
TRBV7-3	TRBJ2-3	CASRLAGTDTQYF
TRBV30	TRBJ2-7	CAWSGIGTEQYF
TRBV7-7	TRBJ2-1	CALEPGLAEYNEQFF
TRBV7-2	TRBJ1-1	CASSLRRQGTEAFF
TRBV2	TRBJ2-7	CASRLGTSGGGEQYF
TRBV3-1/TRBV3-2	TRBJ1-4	CASSIGEIGEKLFF
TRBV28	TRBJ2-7	CASSLRGGDGYEQYF
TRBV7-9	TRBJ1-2	CATKVPGQGPGGGYTF
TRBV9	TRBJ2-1	CASSVIDGTADNNEQFF
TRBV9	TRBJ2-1	CASSADRGRYNEQFF
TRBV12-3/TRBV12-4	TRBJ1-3	CASYSVAGNTIYF
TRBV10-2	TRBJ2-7	CASRLGLAGDEQYF
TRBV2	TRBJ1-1	CASSERRDGREAFF
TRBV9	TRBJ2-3	CASSALLAGGRDTQYF
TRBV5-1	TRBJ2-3	CASRPTVVAGDTDTQYF
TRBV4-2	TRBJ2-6	CASSQVGDRSTGANVLTF
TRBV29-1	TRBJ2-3	CSVGLAGSKGDTQYF
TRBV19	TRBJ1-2	CASSPPEPNSDGYTF
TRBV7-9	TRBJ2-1	CASSRGTSGSSYNEQFF
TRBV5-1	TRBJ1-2	CASSLSREDGYTF
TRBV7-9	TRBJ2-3	CASSLASSREKTSTDTQYF
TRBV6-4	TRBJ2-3	CASSSLGGGDTQYF
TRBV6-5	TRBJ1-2	CAISRDSNYGYTF
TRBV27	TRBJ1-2	CASSFGTGGSGYTF
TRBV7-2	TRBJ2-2	CASSRGQPGTGELFF
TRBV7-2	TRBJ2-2	CASSGRAGDRFTGELFF
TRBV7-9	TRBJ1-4	CASSLQGVNEKLFF
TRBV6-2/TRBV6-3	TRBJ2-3	CASSYSNVGTIQDTQYF